Below, 22 T cell receptor beta chains from the same sample are listed, as sequenced in a study of OX40 agonist ivuxolimab in advanced cancers. The assay was immunoSEQ multiplex PCR, and TCRdb's table has in-frame clones only and misses some. This sample has tens of thousands of clones, with about 86% found just once. Sequencing used CD4+ or CD8+ T cells sorted from blood, obtained in a trial of the OX40 agonist ivuxolimab. These receptors originate from an adult with an advanced solid tumor such as melanoma, head and neck, liver or kidney cancer.

V and J are TRBV20-1 and TRBJ1-4; 7 bases align to TRBD1. This CDR3 comprises 11 residues. Per the germline V gene, CDR1 is DFQATT and CDR2 is SNEGSKA (reference sequence). V was pared by 5 bases and J by 12 bases, with 6 bases of the junction left unmatched. The CDR3 DNA is TGCAGTGCTTCGACAACAGGGGAACTGTTTTTT. It specifies CSASTTGELFF.

The V and J genes are TRBV6-5 and TRBJ1-4; 7 nucleotides align to TRBD1. This CDR3 has 13 residues. J lost 11 bases, V lost 7 bases, and 10 bases had no gene match. The V gene's germline CDR1 is MNHEY and CDR2 SVGAGI. The CDR3: CASKQGSTWKLFF. The CDR3 nucleotides read TGTGCCAGCAAACAGGGGTCGACGTGGAAACTGTTTTTT.

V and J are TRBV5-6 and TRBJ1-1; D remains unclear. Trimming removed 0 bases at V and 1 base at J, with 4 bases between. The CDR3 consists of 13 residues. The germline CDR1 and CDR2 sequences are SGHDT and YYEEEE. The chain's CDR3 is CASSLEPNTEAFF. The CDR3 DNA follows: TGTGCCAGCAGCTTGGAGCCGAACACTGAAGCTTTCTTT.

The chain is built from TRBV6-1 and TRBJ2-2; 7 bases line up with TRBD2. V shed 6 bases and J 7 bases; nucleotides not matched to a gene: 8. The CDR3 is made up of 14 amino acids. Germline V gene lookup returns CDR1 MNHNS and CDR2 SASEGT. The CDR3 loop is CASRGAGAVGELFF. The CDR3 DNA follows: TGTGCCAGCAGAGGGGCGGGAGCTGTCGGGGAGCTGTTTTTT.

The J gene is TRBJ2-3, the V gene TRBV29-1; maybe TRBD1 (5 bases). Germline V gene lookup returns CDR1 SQVTM and CDR2 ANQGSEA. The CDR3 covers 15 residues. Trimming shortened V by 4 bases and J by 0 bases, and 14 bases separated the two germline ends. The CDR3 sequence: CSVGGRSSSTDTQYF. CDR3 in DNA: TGCAGCGTTGGGGGCCGGTCCTCTAGCACAGATACGCAGTATTTT.

A single count supports this clone. V usage is TRBV29-1 and J usage is TRBJ1-3; D is possibly TRBD1 (5 bases). This CDR3 comprises 15 residues. V was cut by 4 bases and J by 4 bases, with 17 bases left in between. The V gene's germline CDR1 is SQVTM and CDR2 ANQGSEA. CDR3 sequence reads: CSVVWTSLRGNTIYF. The CDR3 nucleotides are TGCAGCGTTGTTTGGACATCCCTTCGGGGAAACACCATATATTTT.

The V call is TRBV30, the J call TRBJ1-5; 10 bases line up with TRBD1. After removal of 2 bases from V and 0 bases from J, the junction contained 4 bases not matched to a gene. Looked up from germline, CDR1 is GTSNPN and CDR2 is SVGIG (reference sequence). CDR3 length equals 16 residues. CDR3 bases: TGTGCCTGGAGTATAAGGACAGGGGGTAGCAATCAGCCCCAGCATTTT. This sequence encodes CAWSIRTGGSNQPQHF.

This chain uses TRBV6-1 with TRBJ2-1, with a possible D match to TRBD2 (7 bases). V was pared by 7 bases and J by 9 bases, with 19 bases between. There are 14 residues in the CDR3. Germline CDR1 is MNHNS and CDR2 is SASEGT. This chain's CDR3 is CASTRTAGSSEQFF. CDR3 coding DNA: TGTGCCAGCACCCGGACAGCGGGAAGCTCTGAGCAGTTCTTC.

The chain joins TRBV4-1 to TRBJ2-5, with D possibly being TRBD2 (7 bases). The CDR3 is 16 amino acids. The germline gives CDR1 MGHRA, CDR2 YSYEKL. Trimming removed 0 bases at V and 2 bases at J, with 13 bases between. DNA for the CDR3: TGCGCCAGCAGCCAAGAGGGGGGGGCACTACAAGAGACCCAGTACTTC. Its translation is CASSQEGGALQETQYF.

This clone occurred a few times. CDR3 protein: CASSLYDRGPGTDTQYF. The CDR3 DNA sequence: TGCGCCAGCAGCTTGTATGACCGGGGGCCGGGCACAGATACGCAGTATTTT. V is TRBV5-1 and J is TRBJ2-3, with D possibly called TRBD1 or TRBD2 (6 bases each). Germline loops: CDR1 SGHRS, CDR2 YFSETQ. Trimming left V 1 base short and J 1 base short, with 16 bases between. There are 17 residues in the CDR3.

The chain carries TRBV5-1 and TRBJ2-1; D is undetermined. The germline CDR1 and CDR2 sequences are SGHRS and YFSETQ. There are 13 residues in the CDR3. The V end was cut by 4 bases, the J end by 6 bases, with 11 bases between. CDR3 residues: CASSENRFNEQFF. CDR3 DNA: TGCGCCAGCAGCGAGAATAGGTTCAATGAGCAGTTCTTC.

The sample holds one count of this clone. The chain recombines TRBV14 with TRBJ2-3, with 7 bases lining up with TRBD2. The V gene end was trimmed by 5 bases and the J gene end by 4 bases; junction bases not matched to a gene: 9. The CDR3 is made up of 15 amino acids. CDR1 and CDR2 (germline): SGHDN, FVKESK. The DNA of the CDR3 is TGTGCCAGCAGCGAGTTTGCGGGAGATTCAGATACGCAGTATTTT. Translation gives CASSEFAGDSDTQYF. The full variable domain, rest sourced from reference TRBV14 and TRBJ2-3, is EAGVTQFPSHSVIEKGQTVTLRCDPISGHDNLYWYRRVMGKEIKFLLHFVKESKQDESGMPNNRFLAERTGGTYSTLKVQPAELEDSGVYFCASSEFAGDSDTQYFGPGTRLTVL.

The chain joins TRBV5-5 to TRBJ2-5; 8 bases map to TRBD1. The CDR3 covers 15 residues. Germline CDR1 reads SGHKS; CDR2 reads YYEKEE (reference sequence). V dropped 4 bases and J dropped 2; count of bases not matched to a gene: 7. CDR3 in DNA: TGTGCCAGCAGCCTCCGGGACAGGCCTCAAGAGACCCAGTACTTC. The encoded protein is CASSLRDRPQETQYF.

This clone came up a few times. The chain links TRBV19 to TRBJ2-1; D gene unclear. V lost 4 bases and J 0 bases, leaving 7 bases between the germline ends. Germline-derived CDR1 and CDR2 are LNHDA and SQIVND (reference sequence). This CDR3 spans 14 amino acids. CDR3 sequence: CASSNAHSYNEQFF. The CDR3 DNA follows: TGTGCCAGTAGTAATGCGCACTCCTACAATGAGCAGTTCTTC.

The rearrangement uses TRBV7-6 and TRBJ2-7, with D hard to call. CDR3 length: 14 residues. Per germline, CDR1 SGHVS and CDR2 FNYEAQ. Trimming took off 5 bases at V and 2 bases at J, with 13 bases between the two ends. CDR3 coding DNA: TGTGCCAGCAGCCTGGCCGGTTCGGCCTACGAGCAGTACTTC. Its protein product is CASSLAGSAYEQYF.

This clone has just a few counts. V and J are TRBV29-1 and TRBJ1-1; 10 bases line up with TRBD1. The CDR3 covers 13 residues. Trimming took 7 bases from V and 8 from J; bases not matched to a gene: 10. Germline assignment: CDR1 SQVTM and CDR2 ANQGSEA. The CDR3 bases are TGCAGCGCTGGCGGGACAGGGGTGGCGGAAGCTTTCTTT. Translating it yields CSAGGTGVAEAFF.

The chain has TRBV7-9 and TRBJ2-1; 7 nucleotides align to TRBD1. The J segment lost 4 bases and the V segment lost 4 bases, leaving 1 base of the junction unmatched. The CDR3 runs 13 residues. Germline CDR1 SEHNR, CDR2 FQNEAQ (reference sequence). DNA of the CDR3: TGTGCCAGCAGCTCGGGACAGTACAATGAGCAGTTCTTC. It translates to CASSSGQYNEQFF. The full variable domain, with the rest looked up from reference TRBV7-9 and TRBJ2-1, is DTGVSQNPRHKITKRGQNVTFRCDPISEHNRLYWYRQTLGQGPEFLTYFQNEAQLEKSRLLSDRFSAERPKGSFSTLEIQRTEQGDSAMYLCASSSGQYNEQFFGPGTRLTVL.

The V and J genes are TRBV19 and TRBJ1-6; no clear D. CDR3 length equals 13 residues. Germline lookup yields CDR1 LNHDA and CDR2 SQIVND (reference sequence). Trimming cost V 10 bases and J 10 bases, with 17 bases left between them. This CDR3 reads CATRRGGSSPLHF. The CDR3 nucleotides are TGTGCCACCCGCCGGGGAGGTTCCTCACCCCTCCACTTT.

The genes are TRBV2 and TRBJ1-3; the D gene is possibly TRBD1 (6 bases). The CDR3 has 13 amino acids. V was pared by 7 bases and J by 3 bases, with 10 bases between. Germline V lookup: CDR1 SNHLY, CDR2 FYNNEI. This CDR3 is CASTGGLGNTIYF. The CDR3 coding sequence is TGTGCCAGCACTGGGGGGCTTGGAAACACCATATATTTT.

CDR3 DNA: TGTGCCAGCACTACACAGGGGTTTGGAAATTCACCCCTCCACTTT. This codes for CASTTQGFGNSPLHF. V usage is TRBV7-8 and J usage is TRBJ1-6, with TRBD1 matching over 7 bases. CDR1 is SGHVS, CDR2 FQNEAQ, per germline. V shed 7 bases and J 7 bases; nucleotides not matched to a gene: 10. This CDR3 comprises 15 residues.

J is TRBJ1-1 and V is TRBV6-1; D perhaps matches TRBD1 (5 bases). Germline CDR1 and CDR2: MNHNS and SASEGT. The length of the CDR3 is 13 residues. V lost 5 bases, J lost 0 bases, and 7 bases lay in between. CDR3 protein: CASSFRVNTEAFF. The CDR3 region has the DNA TGTGCCAGCAGTTTCAGGGTGAACACTGAAGCTTTCTTT.

This chain joins TRBV19 and TRBJ1-5; the match to TRBD1 covers 7 bases. Germline assignment: CDR1 LNHDA and CDR2 SQIVND (reference sequence). The CDR3 sequence is 16 residues long. V gave up 4 bases and J gave up 2 bases; unmatched junction bases: 8. The CDR3 nucleotides are TGTGCCAGTAGTACTAACAGGGGATTGGGCAATCAGCCCCAGCATTTT. Translated, it gives CASSTNRGLGNQPQHF. The variable domain in full, completed from reference TRBV19 and TRBJ1-5, reads DGGITQSPKYLFRKEGQNVTLSCEQNLNHDAMYWYRQDPGQGLRLIYYSQIVNDFQKGDIAEGYSVSREKKESFPLTVTSAQKNPTAFYLCASSTNRGLGNQPQHFGDGTRLSIL.